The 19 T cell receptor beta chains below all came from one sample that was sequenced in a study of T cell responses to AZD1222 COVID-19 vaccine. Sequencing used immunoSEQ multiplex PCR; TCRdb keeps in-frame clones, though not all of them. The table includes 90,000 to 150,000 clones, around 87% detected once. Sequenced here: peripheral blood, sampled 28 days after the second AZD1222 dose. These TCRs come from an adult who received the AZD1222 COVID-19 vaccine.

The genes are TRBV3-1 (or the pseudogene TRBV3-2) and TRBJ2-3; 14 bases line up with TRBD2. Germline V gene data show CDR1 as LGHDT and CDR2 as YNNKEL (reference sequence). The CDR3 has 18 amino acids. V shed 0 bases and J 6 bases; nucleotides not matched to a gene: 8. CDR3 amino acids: CASSQDGLAGGRRDTQYF. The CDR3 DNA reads TGTGCCAGCAGCCAAGACGGACTAGCGGGGGGCCGTAGGGATACGCAGTATTTT.

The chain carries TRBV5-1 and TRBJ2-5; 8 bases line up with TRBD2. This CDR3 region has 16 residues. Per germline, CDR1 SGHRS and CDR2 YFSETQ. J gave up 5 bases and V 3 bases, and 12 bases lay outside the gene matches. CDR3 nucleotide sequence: TGCGCCAGCAGCTCCCAGGGGAGCGGGGGTTCCGAGACCCAGTACTTC. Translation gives CASSSQGSGGSETQYF. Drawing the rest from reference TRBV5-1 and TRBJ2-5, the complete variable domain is KAGVTQTPRYLIKTRGQQVTLSCSPISGHRSVSWYQQTPGQGLQFLFEYFSETQRNKGNFPGRFSGRQFSNSRSEMNVSTLELGDSALYLCASSSQGSGGSETQYFGPGTRLLVL.

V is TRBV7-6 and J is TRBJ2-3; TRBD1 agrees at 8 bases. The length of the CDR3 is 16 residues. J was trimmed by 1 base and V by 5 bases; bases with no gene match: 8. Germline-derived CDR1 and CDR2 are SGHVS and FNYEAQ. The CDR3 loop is CASSPSSTGGTDTQYF. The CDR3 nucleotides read TGTGCCAGCAGCCCAAGCTCGACAGGGGGCACAGATACGCAGTATTTT.

The chain's CDR3 is CASRKTATNYGYTF. Here the CDR3 DNA reads TGTGCCAGCAGGAAGACAGCCACTAACTATGGCTACACCTTC. The chain has TRBV28 and TRBJ1-2; D might be TRBD1 (5 bases). V lost 6 bases to trimming and J lost 0 bases, with 11 bases between them. Germline V lookup: CDR1 MDHEN, CDR2 SYDVKM. The CDR3 sequence is 14 residues long.

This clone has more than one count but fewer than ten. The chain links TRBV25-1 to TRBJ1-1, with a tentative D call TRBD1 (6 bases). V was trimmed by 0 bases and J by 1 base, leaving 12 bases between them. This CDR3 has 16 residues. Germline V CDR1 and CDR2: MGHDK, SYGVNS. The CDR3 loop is CASSEYRTAANTEAFF. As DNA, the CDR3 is TGTGCCAGCAGTGAATATAGGACAGCGGCGAACACTGAAGCTTTCTTT.

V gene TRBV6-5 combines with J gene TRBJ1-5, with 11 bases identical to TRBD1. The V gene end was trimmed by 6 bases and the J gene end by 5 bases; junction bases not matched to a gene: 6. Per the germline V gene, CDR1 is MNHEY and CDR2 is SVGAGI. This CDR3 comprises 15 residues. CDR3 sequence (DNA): TGTGCCAGCAGACCGGGACAGGGGGATTATCAGCCCCAGCATTTT. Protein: CASRPGQGDYQPQHF.

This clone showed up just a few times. Here the CDR3 reads CASSSGTTRAPLHF. The CDR3, as DNA: TGTGCCAGCAGTTCCGGGACAACAAGGGCACCCCTCCACTTT. The chain employs TRBV6-5 and TRBJ1-6, with D tentatively TRBD1 (6 bases). The CDR3 totals 14 residues. Trimming removed 4 bases from V and 11 bases from J, with 15 bases in between. CDR1 is MNHEY, CDR2 SVGAGI, per germline.

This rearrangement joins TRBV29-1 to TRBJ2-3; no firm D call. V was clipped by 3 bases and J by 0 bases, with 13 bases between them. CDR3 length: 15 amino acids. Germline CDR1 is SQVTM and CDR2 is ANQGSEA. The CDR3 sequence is CSVDPGPISTDTQYF. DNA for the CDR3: TGCAGCGTTGACCCAGGACCAATAAGCACAGATACGCAGTATTTT.

The CDR3 loop is CASSWGQGGYEQYF. Written as DNA, the CDR3 is TGTGCCAGCAGCTGGGGACAGGGGGGTTACGAGCAGTACTTC. The J gene is TRBJ2-7, the V gene TRBV5-5, with 11 bases lining up with TRBD1. The germline gives CDR1 SGHKS, CDR2 YYEKEE (reference sequence). Trimming took 3 bases from V and 4 from J; bases not matched to a gene: 3. The CDR3 runs 14 residues.

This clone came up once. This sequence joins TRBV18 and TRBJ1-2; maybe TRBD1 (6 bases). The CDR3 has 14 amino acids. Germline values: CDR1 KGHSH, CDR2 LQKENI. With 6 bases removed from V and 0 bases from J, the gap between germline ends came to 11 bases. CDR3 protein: CASSFGQSNYGYTF. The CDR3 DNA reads TGTGCCAGCTCGTTCGGACAGTCTAACTATGGCTACACCTTC.

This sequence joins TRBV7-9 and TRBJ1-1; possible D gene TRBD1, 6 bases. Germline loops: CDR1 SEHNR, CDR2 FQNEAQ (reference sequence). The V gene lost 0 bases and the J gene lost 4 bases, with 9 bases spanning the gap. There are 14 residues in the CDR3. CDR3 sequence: CASSLALGGTEAFF. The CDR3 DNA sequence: TGTGCCAGCAGCTTAGCGCTAGGGGGCACTGAAGCTTTCTTT.

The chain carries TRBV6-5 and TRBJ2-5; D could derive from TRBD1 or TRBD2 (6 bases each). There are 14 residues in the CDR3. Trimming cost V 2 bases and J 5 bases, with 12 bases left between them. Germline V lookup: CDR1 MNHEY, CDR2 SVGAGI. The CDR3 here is CASSYRGAGETQYF. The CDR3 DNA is TGTGCCAGCAGTTACAGGGGGGCCGGCGAGACCCAGTACTTC.

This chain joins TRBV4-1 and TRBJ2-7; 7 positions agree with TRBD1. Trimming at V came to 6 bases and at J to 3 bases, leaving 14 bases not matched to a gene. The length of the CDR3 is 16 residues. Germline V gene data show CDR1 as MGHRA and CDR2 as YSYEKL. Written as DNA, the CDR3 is TGCGCCAGCAGTAAGGGCCTGCGACAGGGTCTCTACGAGCAGTACTTC. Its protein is CASSKGLRQGLYEQYF.

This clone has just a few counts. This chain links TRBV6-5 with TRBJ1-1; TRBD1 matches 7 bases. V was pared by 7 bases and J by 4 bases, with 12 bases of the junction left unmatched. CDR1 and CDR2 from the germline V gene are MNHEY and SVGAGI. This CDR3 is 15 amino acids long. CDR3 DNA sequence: TGTGCCAGCACTTTTAGGGACAGACCCTCCACTGAAGCTTTCTTT. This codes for CASTFRDRPSTEAFF.

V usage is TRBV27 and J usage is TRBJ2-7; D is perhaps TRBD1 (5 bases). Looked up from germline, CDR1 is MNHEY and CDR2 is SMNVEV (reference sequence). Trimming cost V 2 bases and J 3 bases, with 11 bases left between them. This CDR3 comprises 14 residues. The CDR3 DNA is TGTGCCAGCAGTTTAAGTCAGGGAAGCTACGAGCAGTACTTC. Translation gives CASSLSQGSYEQYF.

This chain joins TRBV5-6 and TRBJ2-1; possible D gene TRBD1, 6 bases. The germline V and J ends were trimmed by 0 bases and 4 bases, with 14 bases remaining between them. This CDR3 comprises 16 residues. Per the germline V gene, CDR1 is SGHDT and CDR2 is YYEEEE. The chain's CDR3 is CASSLVKVRGYNEQFF. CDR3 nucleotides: TGTGCCAGCAGCTTGGTTAAGGTCAGGGGTTACAATGAGCAGTTCTTC.

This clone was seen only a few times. The CDR3, as DNA: TGTGCCAGCAGTTTTCGGGGGAACACCATATATTTT. This gives the protein CASSFRGNTIYF. V is TRBV28 and J is TRBJ1-3, with D possibly TRBD1 on 5 matching bases. From germline, CDR1 is MDHEN and CDR2 SYDVKM. V gave up 3 bases and J gave up 7 bases, with 7 bases separating them. The CDR3 is 12 residues long.

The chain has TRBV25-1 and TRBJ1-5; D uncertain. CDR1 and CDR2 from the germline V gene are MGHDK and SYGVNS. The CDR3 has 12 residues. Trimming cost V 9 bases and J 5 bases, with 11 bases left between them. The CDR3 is CASRRGDQPQHF. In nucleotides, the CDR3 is TGTGCCAGTCGGCGGGGTGATCAGCCCCAGCATTTT.

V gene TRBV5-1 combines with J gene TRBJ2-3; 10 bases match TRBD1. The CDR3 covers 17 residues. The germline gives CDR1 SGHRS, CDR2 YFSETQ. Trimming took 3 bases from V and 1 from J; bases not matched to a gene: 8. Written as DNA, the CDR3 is TGCGCCAGCAGCTCCGGGACAGGGGCGCAACGCACAGATACGCAGTATTTT. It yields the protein CASSSGTGAQRTDTQYF.